This T cell receptor beta chain was identified during a study of blood T cell repertoires in COVID-19. The CDR3 contains 14 residues. The V end was cut by 4 bases, the J end by 7 bases, with 17 bases between. Looked up from germline, CDR1 is SGHRS and CDR2 is YFSETQ. Per the authors' pipeline: From reference gene primer amplification, estimates of nucleated cell counts were derived. The repertoire was sequenced with immunoSEQ multiplex PCR; TCRdb's copy has only in-frame clones and lacks some. That table furnishes V, J and clone size, whereas the DNA furnished D and trimming. In the table there are about 270,000 clones, roughly 88% of which are singletons.

The genes are TRBV5-1 and TRBJ1-1; D may be TRBD1 (6 bases). Sequencing input: PBMCs or T cells enriched from blood (not recorded which). The TCR comes from a woman in her twenties or thirties who had recovered from COVID-19. The CDR3 loop is CASSPQGTDLEAFF. The DNA for the CDR3 is TGCGCCAGCAGCCCCCAGGGGACGGACCTTGAAGCTTTCTTT.